This TCR beta chain was sequenced in a study of blood T cell repertoires in COVID-19. For the study at large: PBMCs, B-cell-depleted T cells, or T cells provided the cDNA or gDNA that made up the material.

Clones were read by immunoSEQ multiplex PCR, and TCRdb kept only the in-frame ones, dropping some. The data show 200,000 to 250,000 clones, 75% to 90% seen once. Trimming shortened V by 5 bases and J by 4 bases, and 20 bases separated the two germline ends. The CDR3 has 16 residues. Germline CDR1 SGHVS, CDR2 FQNEAQ. Enrollment of patients from Seattle took place during active infection, with longitudinal follow-up. The clonotype originates from a man aged 30 to 39 with COVID-19, enrolled during active disease. The sequenced sample consisted of peripheral blood. The chain combines TRBV7-8 with TRBJ1-1, with D perhaps TRBD1 (5 bases). The DNA of the CDR3 is TGTGCCAGCAGCCCCTTCCTTAGACAGTCGGTCACTGAAGCTTTCTTT. Translated, it gives CASSPFLRQSVTEAFF.